This TCR beta chain was found in a study of cytomegalovirus exposure and HLA in healthy donors. Per germline, CDR1 SNHLY and CDR2 FYNNEI. CDR3 length: 14 amino acids. The V segment lost 3 bases and the J segment 4 bases; nucleotides outside the gene matches: 3. Only in-frame clones appear in the TCRdb table, and some are missing; sequencing was by immunoSEQ multiplex PCR. Among 150,000 to 200,000 clones, around 86% were seen once, and the ten largest hold approximately 1.5%. This TCR was sampled from a woman aged 18-35 years in good health and CMV-seronegative. The specimen was PBMCs. The chain joins TRBV2 to TRBJ1-5; 7 nucleotides match TRBD1. The CDR3 here is CASSEGQRNQPQHF. For the CDR3, the DNA is TGTGCCAGCAGTGAGGGACAGCGTAATCAGCCCCAGCATTTT.